This T cell receptor (beta chain) was captured by sequencing in a study of T cell responses to AZD1222 COVID-19 vaccine. TCRdb's table, derived via immunoSEQ multiplex PCR, lists solely in-frame clones and lacks some. The sample holds fewer than 150,000 clones; around 82% are singletons and the top ten take approximately 5.9%. CDR3 length: 14 amino acids. Germline CDR1 reads LNHNV; CDR2 reads YYDKDF (reference sequence). Trimming took 0 bases from V and 8 from J; bases not matched to a gene: 2. Sequenced here: peripheral blood, sampled on day 0 of AZD1222 vaccination. The source of this sequence is an adult in good health. The chain uses TRBV15 and TRBJ1-2; the match to TRBD1 covers 11 bases. Here the CDR3 reads CATSRDGTGGGYTF. In DNA, the CDR3 is TGTGCCACCAGCAGAGATGGGACAGGGGGAGGCTACACCTTC. The complete variable domain, with remaining parts taken from reference TRBV15 and TRBJ1-2, reads DAMVIQNPRYQVTQFGKPVTLSCSQTLNHNVMYWYQQKSSQAPKLLFHYYDKDFNNEADTPDNFQSRRPNTSFCFLDIRSPGLGDTAMYLCATSRDGTGGGYTFGSGTRLTVV.